The count of the clone carrying this TCR beta chain is one. There are 12 residues in the CDR3. The ends lost 6 bases at V and 10 bases at J; junction bases unmatched: 6. Assay used: immunoSEQ multiplex PCR; TCRdb lists only in-frame clones, some missing. The sample lists about 100,000 clones; approximately 93% were seen once. This sample is drawn from a study of control samples from healthy donors and cancer patients. The sequencing sample was made of blood. The chain carries TRBV12-3 or TRBV12-4 and TRBJ2-1, with 7 bases fitting TRBD1. The source of this sequence is a man aged 18 to 30 in good health. CDR3 bases: TGTGCCAGCAGCCAACAGGGGCGCGAGCAGTTCTTC. This sequence encodes CASSQQGREQFF.